These 30 T cell receptor beta chains were all obtained from the same sample, sequenced in a study of shared clonotypes between healthy human individuals. The table came from immunoSEQ multiplex PCR; TCRdb's copy has only in-frame clones and leaves some out. The sample yields some 2.1 million clones, roughly 94% seen once. Sequenced input: naive CD4+ T cells sorted from blood. Subset meaning: CD45RA+ positively selected. The source is a man younger than 30 in good health.

The gene calls are TRBV9 and TRBJ2-5, with TRBD1 identical over 7 bases. Trimming took 5 bases from V and 4 from J; bases not matched to a gene: 5. CDR1 SGDLS and CDR2 YYNGEE come from the germline V gene. CDR3 size: 13 residues. The CDR3: CASSTGVGETQYF. CDR3 DNA sequence: TGTGCCAGCAGTACAGGGGTTGGAGAGACCCAGTACTTC.

This chain connects TRBV21-1 to TRBJ2-7; the table names TRBD1, a call not compared with the DNA. TRBV21-1 is tagged as a pseudogene. The CDR3 length is 13 residues. The DNA for the CDR3 is TGTGCCAGCAGCAGGGACAGATACTACGAGCAGTACTTC. This codes for CASSRDRYYEQYF.

The V call is TRBV10-3, the J call TRBJ1-1; a possible D gene is TRBD1 (6 bases). Between the trimmed V and J ends, which lost 4 bases and 1 base, there was a span of 16 bases. The germline V gene encodes CDR1 ENHRY and CDR2 SYGVKD. The CDR3 runs to 16 residues. The CDR3 bases are TGTGCCATCAGTGGACAACAGGGACGCCAGAACACTGAAGCTTTCTTT. Translation gives CAISGQQGRQNTEAFF.

This rearrangement joins TRBV5-6 to TRBJ2-2; unclear D gene. The CDR3 has 15 amino acids. CDR1 and CDR2 (germline): SGHDT, YYEEEE. V lost 0 bases, J lost 7 bases, and 13 bases lay in between. The CDR3, as DNA: TGTGCCAGCAGCTTGGGAAACTCCCGAGGCGGGGAGCTGTTTTTT. It codes for CASSLGNSRGGELFF.

The chain has TRBV30 and TRBJ1-3, with a weak D call TRBD1 (5 bases). Germline CDR1 GTSNPN, CDR2 SVGIG (reference sequence). V was cut by 4 bases and J by 1 base, with 17 bases left in between. This CDR3 is 16 amino acids long. The CDR3 region is CAWKFAGGGSGNTIYF. CDR3 bases: TGTGCCTGGAAATTCGCCGGGGGTGGGTCTGGAAACACCATATATTTT.

Concerning this clone itself: The sample holds other DNA sequences that translate to the same CDR3. The chain's CDR3 is CASTPGQGAYEQYF. CDR3 nucleotides: TGTGCCAGCACTCCGGGACAGGGGGCCTACGAGCAGTACTTC. This chain connects TRBV6-1 to TRBJ2-7; 11 bases fit TRBD1. CDR3 length: 14 amino acids. J gave up 2 bases and V 7 bases, and 4 bases lay outside the gene matches. CDR1 is MNHNS, CDR2 SASEGT, per germline.

The DNA of the CDR3 is TGTGCCAGCCTCGGTTACCCGACCGGGGAGCTGTTTTTT. It codes for CASLGYPTGELFF. The chain links TRBV2 to TRBJ2-2; D is ambiguous. This CDR3 is built from 13 residues. Trimming shortened V by 8 bases and J by 5 bases, and 12 bases separated the two germline ends. CDR1 SNHLY and CDR2 FYNNEI come from the germline V gene.

The chain has TRBV5-1 and TRBJ2-7; D is uncertain. The germline V gene has CDR1 SGHRS and CDR2 YFSETQ. The V gene lost 4 bases and the J gene lost 7 bases, with 21 bases spanning the gap. The CDR3 covers 15 residues. The CDR3 sequence: CASSPSRAGFGEQYF. In DNA form, the CDR3 reads TGCGCCAGCAGCCCCAGCCGGGCCGGTTTTGGGGAGCAGTACTTC.

The chain links TRBV6-1 to TRBJ1-5; D not certain. Trimming removed 6 bases at V and 0 bases at J, with 9 bases between. Germline V gives CDR1 MNHNS, CDR2 SASEGT. The CDR3 consists of 14 residues. CDR3: CASSTDYSNQPQHF. The CDR3 DNA reads TGTGCCAGCAGCACAGATTATAGCAATCAGCCCCAGCATTTT.

The genes are TRBV18 and TRBJ1-2, with a tentative D call TRBD1 (5 bases). The CDR3 consists of 15 residues. The ends were cut back, 3 bases at V and 6 bases at J, with 17 bases in the middle. The germline CDR1 and CDR2 sequences are KGHSH and LQKENI. The CDR3 sequence is CASSPGARAKDGYTF. DNA for the CDR3: TGTGCCAGCTCACCCGGGGCACGGGCCAAGGATGGCTACACCTTC.

V usage is TRBV5-1 and J usage is TRBJ2-1, with 9 positions matching TRBD1. The germline V gene encodes CDR1 SGHRS and CDR2 YFSETQ. This CDR3 spans 17 amino acids. V lost 1 base to trimming and J lost 7 bases; unmatched junction nucleotides: 12. CDR3 residues: CASSLLGTGQGKNEQFF. CDR3 coding DNA: TGCGCCAGCAGCTTGTTAGGTACCGGACAGGGGAAAAATGAGCAGTTCTTC. The full variable domain, with the rest looked up from reference TRBV5-1 and TRBJ2-1, is KAGVTQTPRYLIKTRGQQVTLSCSPISGHRSVSWYQQTPGQGLQFLFEYFSETQRNKGNFPGRFSGRQFSNSRSEMNVSTLELGDSALYLCASSLLGTGQGKNEQFFGPGTRLTVL.

The rearrangement uses TRBV7-9 and TRBJ1-2, with 9 nucleotides matching TRBD1. Germline CDR1 is SEHNR and CDR2 is FQNEAQ (reference sequence). Trimming took 4 bases from V and 8 from J; bases not matched to a gene: 5. The CDR3 spans 13 residues. The CDR3 DNA reads TGTGCCAGCAGCTGGGGACAGGGCGAAGGCTACACCTTC. It encodes CASSWGQGEGYTF.

This clone has a single count. CDR3 bases: TGTGCCAGCAGCCTTAGGGGACTAGCGGGGTCCTACGAGCAGTACTTC. The encoded protein is CASSLRGLAGSYEQYF. This rearrangement joins TRBV7-9 to TRBJ2-7, with 13 nucleotides matching TRBD2. The ends lost 5 bases at V and 1 base at J; junction bases unmatched: 5. The CDR3 consists of 16 residues. CDR1 is SEHNR and CDR2 is FQNEAQ in the germline V gene (reference sequence).

This clone appeared once. The chain uses TRBV7-9 and TRBJ2-4, with TRBD1 identical over 9 bases. Germline values: CDR1 SEHNR, CDR2 FQNEAQ (reference sequence). Trimming removed 1 base from V and 5 bases from J; junction bases left unmatched: 3. The CDR3 covers 15 residues. CDR3 sequence (DNA): TGTGCCAGCAGCTTAGGGGGACAGGGTGAAAACATTCAGTACTTC. This encodes CASSLGGQGENIQYF.

The V gene is TRBV16, the J gene TRBJ2-7; D ambiguous. CDR3 length: 11 residues. Looked up from germline, CDR1 is KGHSY and CDR2 is FQNENV. V lost 0 bases and J 4 bases, leaving 1 base between the germline ends. CDR3 amino acids: CASSQSYEQYF. The CDR3 nucleotides read TGTGCCAGCAGCCAATCATACGAGCAGTACTTC.

The chain uses TRBV25-1 and TRBJ2-3, with D unresolved. CDR1 is MGHDK, CDR2 SYGVNS, per germline. The CDR3 loop spans 14 amino acids. The V and J ends lost 5 bases and 3 bases respectively, with 12 bases between them. CDR3 DNA: TGTGCCAGCAGTTATATGAGTAAAACAGATACGCAGTATTTT. It specifies CASSYMSKTDTQYF.

The J gene is TRBJ2-7, the V gene TRBV29-1; 7 positions match TRBD2. The CDR3 length is 13 residues. J was trimmed by 2 bases and V by 4 bases; bases with no gene match: 5. Germline CDR1 reads SQVTM; CDR2 reads ANQGSEA. The CDR3 DNA reads as TGCAGCGTTGCCGGCGGGGGTCCCTACGAGCAGTACTTC. Translation: CSVAGGGPYEQYF.

This chain links TRBV19 with TRBJ1-1; D not certain. Germline assignment: CDR1 LNHDA and CDR2 SQIVND (reference sequence). This CDR3 is built from 13 residues. With 7 bases removed from V and 1 base from J, the gap between germline ends came to 10 bases. This CDR3 is CASTVGRNTEAFF. The DNA of the CDR3 is TGTGCCAGTACGGTGGGTCGGAACACTGAAGCTTTCTTT.

The gene calls are TRBV10-3 and TRBJ2-2; no clear D gene. V lost 4 bases, J lost 2 bases, and 8 bases lay in between. Looked up from germline, CDR1 is ENHRY and CDR2 is SYGVKD. This CDR3 is 14 amino acids long. In DNA form, the CDR3 reads TGTGCCATCAGTGGGGGAAAAAACACCGGGGAGCTGTTTTTT. The encoded protein is CAISGGKNTGELFF.

This clone turned up a few times. The sample has other DNA sequences that encode this CDR3 too. The chain couples TRBV5-1 to TRBJ2-7; 12 bases are a match to TRBD2. Trimming took 0 bases from V and 3 from J; bases not matched to a gene: 1. Germline V gene sequence: CDR1 SGHRS, CDR2 YFSETQ. The CDR3 contains 15 residues. CDR3 nucleotides: TGCGCCAGCAGCTTGGGACTAGCGGGAGTCTACGAGCAGTACTTC. Its translation is CASSLGLAGVYEQYF.

The chain recombines TRBV28 with TRBJ2-7; 10 bases map to TRBD1. The J segment lost 3 bases and the V segment lost 8 bases, leaving 4 bases of the junction unmatched. Germline CDR1 and CDR2: MDHEN and SYDVKM. CDR3 length equals 13 residues. The CDR3 DNA is TGTGCCAGCTGGGACAGGGGCAACTACGAGCAGTACTTC. Translating it yields CASWDRGNYEQYF. The full variable domain, in which reference TRBV28 and TRBJ2-7 provide the parts outside the CDR3, is DVKVTQSSRYLVKRTGEKVFLECVQDMDHENMFWYRQDPGLGLRLIYFSYDVKMKEKGDIPEGYSVSREKKERFSLILESASTNQTSMYLCASWDRGNYEQYFGPGTRLTVT.

The rearrangement uses TRBV10-3 and TRBJ2-2, with TRBD2 matching 11 bases. This CDR3 has 16 amino acids. CDR1 is ENHRY, CDR2 SYGVKD, per germline. V shed 2 bases and J 5 bases; nucleotides not matched to a gene: 4. CDR3 in amino acids: CAISETSGGGTGELFF. The CDR3 region has the DNA TGTGCCATCAGTGAGACTAGCGGGGGCGGGACCGGGGAGCTGTTTTTT.

CDR3 bases: TGTGCCGGTCGACAGGGGGCGAGCACCGGGGAGCTGTTTTTT. Its translation: CAGRQGASTGELFF. The rearrangement links TRBV9 to TRBJ2-2, with TRBD1 matching over 10 bases. The J segment lost 4 bases and the V segment lost 10 bases, leaving 7 bases of the junction unmatched. The CDR3 totals 14 residues. The germline gives CDR1 SGDLS, CDR2 YYNGEE.

This rearrangement joins TRBV7-3 to TRBJ1-1, with 8 bases fitting TRBD1. The CDR3 loop spans 14 amino acids. V lost 5 bases, J lost 5 bases, and 7 bases stayed unmatched. In germline, CDR1 is SGHTA, CDR2 FQGTGA. Here the CDR3 DNA reads TGTGCCAGCAGCCAAGGACAGGGTCTTACTGAAGCTTTCTTT. Its protein is CASSQGQGLTEAFF.

Written as DNA, the CDR3 is TGTGCCAGCAGCAGCCCCCGAGGAGGAGTAGGGACCCAGTACTTC. This codes for CASSSPRGGVGTQYF. The chain employs TRBV7-9 and TRBJ2-5; tentatively, D is TRBD2 (5 bases). Germline V gives CDR1 SEHNR, CDR2 FQNEAQ (reference sequence). The germline V and J ends were trimmed by 5 bases and 7 bases, with 20 bases remaining between them. The length of the CDR3 is 15 residues.

This sequence joins TRBV5-1 and TRBJ2-1; 15 bases fit TRBD2. Germline CDR1 and CDR2: SGHRS and YFSETQ. The V gene end was trimmed by 2 bases and the J gene end by 5 bases; junction bases not matched to a gene: 2. The CDR3 covers 16 residues. The CDR3 sequence: CASSFGLAGGHNEQFF. The CDR3 bases are TGCGCCAGCAGCTTCGGACTAGCGGGAGGGCACAATGAGCAGTTCTTC.

The rearrangement links TRBV5-4 to TRBJ2-7, with D perhaps matching TRBD1 (6 bases). The CDR3 covers 16 residues. CDR1 and CDR2 from the germline V gene are SGHNT and YYREEE (reference sequence). V was shortened by 2 bases and J by 5 bases, with 20 bases between the two germline ends. CDR3 nucleotides: TGTGCCAGCAGCTTAGACCCGGACAGAGAGGGCCACGAGCAGTACTTC. Protein sequence: CASSLDPDREGHEQYF.

The chain joins TRBV4-3 to TRBJ2-5, with TRBD2 matching over 11 bases. Germline CDR1 LGHNA, CDR2 YSLEER. This CDR3 is 17 amino acids long. V shed 0 bases, J shed 3 bases, and the junction held 6 bases outside the gene matches. Written as DNA, the CDR3 is TGCGCCAGCAGCCAAGACCCCCCGACTAGCGGGAAAGAGACCCAGTACTTC. As protein: CASSQDPPTSGKETQYF.

This chain connects TRBV2 to TRBJ1-4, with 7 bases identical to TRBD1. Germline V gene lookup returns CDR1 SNHLY and CDR2 FYNNEI. V lost 6 bases, J lost 8 bases, and 6 bases stayed unmatched. The length of the CDR3 is 13 residues. The CDR3, as DNA: TGTGCCAGCAGCACCTCGGGACAGGAAAAACTGTTTTTT. This translates into CASSTSGQEKLFF.

This chain connects TRBV7-8 to TRBJ2-1; D may be TRBD1 or TRBD2 (6 bases each). The CDR3 extends over 16 amino acids. Germline V gene sequence: CDR1 SGHVS, CDR2 FQNEAQ. With 0 bases removed from V and 13 bases from J, the gap between germline ends came to 22 bases. CDR3 bases: TGTGCCAGCAGCTTAGCCCTTAATACGGGGGCGAAGGGACAGTTCTTC. Translation gives CASSLALNTGAKGQFF.